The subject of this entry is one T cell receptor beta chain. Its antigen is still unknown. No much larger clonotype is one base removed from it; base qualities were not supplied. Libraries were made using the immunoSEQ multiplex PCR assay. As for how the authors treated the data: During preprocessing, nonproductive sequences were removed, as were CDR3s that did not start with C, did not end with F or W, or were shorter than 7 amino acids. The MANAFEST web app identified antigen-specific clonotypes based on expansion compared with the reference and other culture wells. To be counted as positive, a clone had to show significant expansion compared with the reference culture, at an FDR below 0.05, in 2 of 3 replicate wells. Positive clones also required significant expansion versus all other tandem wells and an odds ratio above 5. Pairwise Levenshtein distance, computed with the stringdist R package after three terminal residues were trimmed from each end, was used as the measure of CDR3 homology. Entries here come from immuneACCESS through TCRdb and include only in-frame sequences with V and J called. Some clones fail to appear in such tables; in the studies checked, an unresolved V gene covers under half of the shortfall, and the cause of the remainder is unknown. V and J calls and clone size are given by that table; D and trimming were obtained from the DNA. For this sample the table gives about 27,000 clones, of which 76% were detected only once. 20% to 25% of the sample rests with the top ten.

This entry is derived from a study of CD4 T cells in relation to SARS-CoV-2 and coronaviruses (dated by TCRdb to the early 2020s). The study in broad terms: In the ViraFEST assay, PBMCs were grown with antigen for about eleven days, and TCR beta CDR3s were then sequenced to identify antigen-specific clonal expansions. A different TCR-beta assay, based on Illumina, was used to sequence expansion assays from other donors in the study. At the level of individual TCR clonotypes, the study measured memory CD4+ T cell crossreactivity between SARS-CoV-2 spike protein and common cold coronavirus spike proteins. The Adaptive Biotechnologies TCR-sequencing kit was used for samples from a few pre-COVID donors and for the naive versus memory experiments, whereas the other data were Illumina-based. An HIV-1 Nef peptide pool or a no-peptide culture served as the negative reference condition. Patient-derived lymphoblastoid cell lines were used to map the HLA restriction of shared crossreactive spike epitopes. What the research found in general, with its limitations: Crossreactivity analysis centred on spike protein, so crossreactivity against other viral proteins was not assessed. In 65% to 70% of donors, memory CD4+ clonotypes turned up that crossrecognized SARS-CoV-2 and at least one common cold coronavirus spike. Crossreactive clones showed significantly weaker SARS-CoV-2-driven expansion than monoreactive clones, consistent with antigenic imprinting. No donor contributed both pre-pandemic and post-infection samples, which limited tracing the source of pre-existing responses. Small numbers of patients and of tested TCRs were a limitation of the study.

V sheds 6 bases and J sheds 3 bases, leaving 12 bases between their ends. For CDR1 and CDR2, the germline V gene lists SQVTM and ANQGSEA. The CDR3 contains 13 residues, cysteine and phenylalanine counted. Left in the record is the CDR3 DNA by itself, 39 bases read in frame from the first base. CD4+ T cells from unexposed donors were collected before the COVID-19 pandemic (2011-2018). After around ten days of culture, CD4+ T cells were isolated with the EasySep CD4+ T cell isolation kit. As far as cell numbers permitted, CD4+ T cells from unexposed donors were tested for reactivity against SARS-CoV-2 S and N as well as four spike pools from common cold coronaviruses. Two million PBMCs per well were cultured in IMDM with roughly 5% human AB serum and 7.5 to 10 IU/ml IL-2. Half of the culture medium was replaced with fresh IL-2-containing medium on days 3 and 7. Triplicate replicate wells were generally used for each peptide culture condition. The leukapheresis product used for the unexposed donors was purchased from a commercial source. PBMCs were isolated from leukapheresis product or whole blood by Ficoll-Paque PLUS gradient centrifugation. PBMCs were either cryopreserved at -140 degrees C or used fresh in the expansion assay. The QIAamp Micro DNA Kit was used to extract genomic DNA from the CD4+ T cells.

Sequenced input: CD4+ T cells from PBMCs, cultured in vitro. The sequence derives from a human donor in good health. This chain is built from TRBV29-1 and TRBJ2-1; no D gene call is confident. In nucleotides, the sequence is TGCAGCGTACTCGCGAGCCACTACAATGAGCAGTTCTTC. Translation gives CSVLASHYNEQFF.